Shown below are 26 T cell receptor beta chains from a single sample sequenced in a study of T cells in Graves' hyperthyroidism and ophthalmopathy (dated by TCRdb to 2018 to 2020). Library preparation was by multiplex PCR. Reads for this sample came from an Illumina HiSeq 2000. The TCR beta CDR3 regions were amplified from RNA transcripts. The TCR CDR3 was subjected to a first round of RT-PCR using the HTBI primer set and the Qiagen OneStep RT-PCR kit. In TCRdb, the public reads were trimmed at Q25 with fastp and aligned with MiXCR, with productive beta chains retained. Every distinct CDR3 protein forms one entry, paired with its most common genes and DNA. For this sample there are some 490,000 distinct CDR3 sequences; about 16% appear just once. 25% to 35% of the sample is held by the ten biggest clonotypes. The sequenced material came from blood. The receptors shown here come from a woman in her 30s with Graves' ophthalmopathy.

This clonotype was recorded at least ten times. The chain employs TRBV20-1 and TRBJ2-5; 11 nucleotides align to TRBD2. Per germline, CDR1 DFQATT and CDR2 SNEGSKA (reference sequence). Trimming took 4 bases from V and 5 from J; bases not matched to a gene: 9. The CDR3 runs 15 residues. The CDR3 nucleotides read TGCAGTGCTATGTTAGCGGGAGGGAATAGGGAGACCCAGTACTTC. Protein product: CSAMLAGGNRETQYF.

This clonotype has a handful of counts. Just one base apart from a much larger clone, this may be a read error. The CDR3 nucleotides read TGTGCCAGCAGTCTAGCTCCACAGGCGACAGATACGCAGTATTTT. As protein: CASSLAPQATDTQYF. The V gene is TRBV27, the J gene TRBJ2-3; D might be TRBD1 or TRBD2, each matching 5 bases. The length of the CDR3 is 15 residues. Looked up from germline, CDR1 is MNHEY and CDR2 is SMNVEV (reference sequence). Trimming took off 5 bases at V and 3 bases at J, with 15 bases between the two ends.

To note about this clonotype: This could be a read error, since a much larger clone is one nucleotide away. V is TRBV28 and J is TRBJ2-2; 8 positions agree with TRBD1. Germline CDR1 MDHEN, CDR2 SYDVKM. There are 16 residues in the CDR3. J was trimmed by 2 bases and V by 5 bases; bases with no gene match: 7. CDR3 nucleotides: TGTGCCAGCAGTCTTCAGGACAGGGTAAACACCGGGGAGCTGTTTTTT. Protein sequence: CASSLQDRVNTGELFF.

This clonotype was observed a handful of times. CDR3 DNA: TGCGCCAGCACCTCGGGACTAGCGGATGAGCAGTTCTTC. Protein sequence: CASTSGLADEQFF. The chain recombines TRBV10-2 with TRBJ2-1; 11 bases line up with TRBD2. There are 13 residues in the CDR3. V shed 7 bases and J 8 bases; nucleotides not matched to a gene: 4. In germline, CDR1 is WSHSY, CDR2 SAAADI.

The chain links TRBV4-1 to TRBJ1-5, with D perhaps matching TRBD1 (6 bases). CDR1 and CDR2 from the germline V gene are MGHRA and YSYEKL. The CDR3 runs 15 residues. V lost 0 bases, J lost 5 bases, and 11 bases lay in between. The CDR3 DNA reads TGCGCCAGCAGCCAAGATTGGACAGCTCATCAGCCCCAGCATTTT. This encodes CASSQDWTAHQPQHF.

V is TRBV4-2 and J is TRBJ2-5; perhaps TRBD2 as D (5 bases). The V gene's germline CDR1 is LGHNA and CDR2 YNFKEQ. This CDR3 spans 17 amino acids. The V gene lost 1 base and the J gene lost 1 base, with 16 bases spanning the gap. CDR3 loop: CASSQGSFGISQETQYF. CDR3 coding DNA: TGTGCCAGCAGCCAAGGGTCTTTCGGGATCTCCCAAGAGACCCAGTACTTC.

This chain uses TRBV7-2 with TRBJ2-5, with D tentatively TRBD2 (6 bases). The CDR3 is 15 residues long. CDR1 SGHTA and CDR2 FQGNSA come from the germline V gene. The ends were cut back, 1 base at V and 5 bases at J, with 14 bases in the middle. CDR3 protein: CASSLDGTGVETQYF. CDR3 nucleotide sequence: TGTGCCAGCAGCTTAGATGGTACGGGGGTGGAGACCCAGTACTTC.

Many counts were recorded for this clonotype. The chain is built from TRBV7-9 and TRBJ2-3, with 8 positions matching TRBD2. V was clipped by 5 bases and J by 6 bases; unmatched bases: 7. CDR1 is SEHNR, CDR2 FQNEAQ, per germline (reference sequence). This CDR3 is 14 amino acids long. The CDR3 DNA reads TGTGCCAGCAGCCGTAGCGGGGCGGGGGATACGCAGTATTTT. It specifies CASSRSGAGDTQYF.

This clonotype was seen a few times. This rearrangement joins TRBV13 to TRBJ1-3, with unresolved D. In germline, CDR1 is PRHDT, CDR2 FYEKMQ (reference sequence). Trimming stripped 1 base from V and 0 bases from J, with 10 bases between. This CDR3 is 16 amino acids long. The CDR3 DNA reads TGTGCCAGCAGCTTAGTGGGCAGTAGCTCTGGAAACACCATATATTTT. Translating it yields CASSLVGSSSGNTIYF.

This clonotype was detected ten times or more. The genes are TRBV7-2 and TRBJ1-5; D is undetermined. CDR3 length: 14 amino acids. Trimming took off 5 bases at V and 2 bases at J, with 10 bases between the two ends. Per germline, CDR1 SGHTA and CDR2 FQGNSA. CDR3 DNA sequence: TGTGCCAGCAGCCAACAGAGAGGCAATCAGCCCCAGCATTTT. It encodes CASSQQRGNQPQHF.

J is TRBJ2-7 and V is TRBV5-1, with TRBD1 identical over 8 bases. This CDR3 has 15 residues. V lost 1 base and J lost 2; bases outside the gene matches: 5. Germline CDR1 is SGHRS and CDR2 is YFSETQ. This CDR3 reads CASSLWQGAPYEQYF. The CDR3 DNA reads TGCGCCAGCAGCTTGTGGCAGGGGGCCCCCTACGAGCAGTACTTC.

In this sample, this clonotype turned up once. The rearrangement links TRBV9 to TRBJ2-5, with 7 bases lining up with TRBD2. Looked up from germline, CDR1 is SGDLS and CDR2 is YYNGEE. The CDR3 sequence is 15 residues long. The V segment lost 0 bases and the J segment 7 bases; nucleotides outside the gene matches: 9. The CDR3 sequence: CASSVDPREGSTQYF. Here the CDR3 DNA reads TGTGCCAGCAGCGTAGACCCTAGGGAGGGATCGACCCAGTACTTC.

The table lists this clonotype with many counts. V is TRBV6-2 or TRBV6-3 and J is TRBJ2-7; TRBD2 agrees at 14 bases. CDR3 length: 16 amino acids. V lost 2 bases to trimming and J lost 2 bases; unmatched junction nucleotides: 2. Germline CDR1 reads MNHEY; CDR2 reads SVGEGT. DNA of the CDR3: TGTGCCAGCAGTTACGGGACTAGCGGGAGACCCTACGAGCAGTACTTC. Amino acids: CASSYGTSGRPYEQYF.

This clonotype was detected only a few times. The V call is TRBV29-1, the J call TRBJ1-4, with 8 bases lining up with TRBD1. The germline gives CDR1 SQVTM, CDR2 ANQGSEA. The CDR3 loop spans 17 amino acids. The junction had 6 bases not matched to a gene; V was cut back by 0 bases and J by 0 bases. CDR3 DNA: TGCAGCGTTGAAGAGGGGACAGGAGCTACAACTAATGAAAAACTGTTTTTT. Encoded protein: CSVEEGTGATTNEKLFF.

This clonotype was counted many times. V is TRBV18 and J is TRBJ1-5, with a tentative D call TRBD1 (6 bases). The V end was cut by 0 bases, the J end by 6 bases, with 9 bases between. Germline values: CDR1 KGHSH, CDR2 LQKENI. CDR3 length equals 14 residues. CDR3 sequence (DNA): TGTGCCAGCTCACCACCGGGGGGGGCTCAGCCCCAGCATTTT. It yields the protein CASSPPGGAQPQHF.

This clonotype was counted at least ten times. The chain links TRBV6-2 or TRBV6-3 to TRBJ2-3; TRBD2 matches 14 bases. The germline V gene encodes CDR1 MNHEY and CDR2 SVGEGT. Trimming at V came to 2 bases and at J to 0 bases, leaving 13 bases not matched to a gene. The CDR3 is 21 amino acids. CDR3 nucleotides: TGTGCCAGCAGTTACCCGATTCGACTAGCGGGAGGGCCGTGGAGCACAGATACGCAGTATTTT. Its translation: CASSYPIRLAGGPWSTDTQYF.

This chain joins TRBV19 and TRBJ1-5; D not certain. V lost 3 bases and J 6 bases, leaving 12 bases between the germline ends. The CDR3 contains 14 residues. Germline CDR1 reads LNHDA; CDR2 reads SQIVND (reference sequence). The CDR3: CASSMELTIQPQHF. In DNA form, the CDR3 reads TGTGCCAGTAGTATGGAACTTACAATTCAGCCCCAGCATTTT.

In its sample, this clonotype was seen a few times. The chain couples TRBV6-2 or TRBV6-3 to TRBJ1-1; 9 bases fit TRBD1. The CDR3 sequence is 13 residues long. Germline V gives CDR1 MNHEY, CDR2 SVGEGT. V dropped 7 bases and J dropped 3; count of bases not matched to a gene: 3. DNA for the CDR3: TGTGCCAGCATCAGACAGGGGGACACTGAAGCTTTCTTT. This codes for CASIRQGDTEAFF.

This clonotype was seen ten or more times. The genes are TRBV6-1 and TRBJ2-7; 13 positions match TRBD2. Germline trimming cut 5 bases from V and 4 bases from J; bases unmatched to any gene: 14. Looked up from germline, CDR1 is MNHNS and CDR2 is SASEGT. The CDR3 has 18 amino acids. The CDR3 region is CASSRTSGSNIRRYEQYF. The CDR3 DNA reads TGTGCCAGCAGTCGGACTAGCGGGAGCAACATTAGGAGATACGAGCAGTACTTC.

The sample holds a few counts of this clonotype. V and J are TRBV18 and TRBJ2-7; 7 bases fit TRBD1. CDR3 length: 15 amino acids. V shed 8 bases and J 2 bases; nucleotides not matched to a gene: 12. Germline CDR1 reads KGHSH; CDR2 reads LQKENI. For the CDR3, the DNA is TGTGCCAGCAGTGACCCGGGACAGAAAACCTACGAGCAGTACTTC. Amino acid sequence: CASSDPGQKTYEQYF.

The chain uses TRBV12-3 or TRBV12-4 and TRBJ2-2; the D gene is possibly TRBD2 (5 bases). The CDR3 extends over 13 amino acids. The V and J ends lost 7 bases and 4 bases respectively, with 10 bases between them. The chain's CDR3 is CASTSLGTGELFF. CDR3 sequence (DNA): TGTGCCAGCACTAGCTTGGGCACCGGGGAGCTGTTTTTT.

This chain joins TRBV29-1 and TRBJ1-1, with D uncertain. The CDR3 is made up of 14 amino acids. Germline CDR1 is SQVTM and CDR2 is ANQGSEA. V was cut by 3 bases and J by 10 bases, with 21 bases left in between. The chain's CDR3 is CSVEEPNGWSAAFF. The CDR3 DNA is TGCAGCGTTGAGGAGCCAAACGGGTGGTCTGCAGCTTTCTTT.

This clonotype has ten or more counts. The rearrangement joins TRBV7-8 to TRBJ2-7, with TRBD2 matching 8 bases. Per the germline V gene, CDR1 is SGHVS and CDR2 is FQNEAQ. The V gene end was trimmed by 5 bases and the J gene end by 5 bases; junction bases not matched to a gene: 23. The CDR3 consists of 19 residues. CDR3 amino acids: CASSPLAGGLFFRIDEQYF. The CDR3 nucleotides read TGTGCCAGCAGCCCCCTGGCGGGAGGTTTGTTTTTTCGTATTGACGAGCAGTACTTC. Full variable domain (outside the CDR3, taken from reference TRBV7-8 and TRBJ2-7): GAGVSQSPRYKVAKRGQDVALRCDPISGHVSLFWYQQALGQGPEFLTYFQNEAQLDKSGLPSDRFFAERPEGSVSTLKIQRTQQEDSAVYLCASSPLAGGLFFRIDEQYFGPGTRLTVT.

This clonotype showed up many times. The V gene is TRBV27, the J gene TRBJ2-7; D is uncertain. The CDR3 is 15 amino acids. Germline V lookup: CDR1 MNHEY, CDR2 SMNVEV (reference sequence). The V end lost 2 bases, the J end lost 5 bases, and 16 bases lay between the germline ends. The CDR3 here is CASSLTPLGYNEQYF. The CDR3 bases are TGTGCCAGCAGTTTAACCCCATTGGGTTATAACGAGCAGTACTTC.

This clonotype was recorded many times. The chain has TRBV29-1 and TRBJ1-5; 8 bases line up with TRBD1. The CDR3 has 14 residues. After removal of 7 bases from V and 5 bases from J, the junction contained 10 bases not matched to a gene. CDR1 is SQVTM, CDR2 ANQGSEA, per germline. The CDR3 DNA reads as TGCAGCGCGTCGACAGGGGCTTACGATCAGCCCCAGCATTTT. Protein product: CSASTGAYDQPQHF.

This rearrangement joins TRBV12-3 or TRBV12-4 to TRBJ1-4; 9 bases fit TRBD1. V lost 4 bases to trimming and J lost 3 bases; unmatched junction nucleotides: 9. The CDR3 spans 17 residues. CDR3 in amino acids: CASSSTQRQGANEKLFF. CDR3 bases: TGTGCCAGCAGTTCAACGCAACGACAGGGGGCTAATGAAAAACTGTTTTTT.